The next 4 T cell receptor beta chains were all read from a single sample in a study of neurological immune-mediated disorders. Via MiXCR, TCRdb re-called the 5' RACE reads, giving one row per CDR3 protein. The sample lists tens of thousands of distinct CDR3 sequences, under 4.5% occurring once. The sample was PBMCs. The receptors stem from a woman between 45 and 65 years old with multiple sclerosis.

This clonotype was detected ten times or more. This chain connects TRBV5-1 to TRBJ2-6; D remains unclear. The V end was cut by 4 bases, the J end by 4 bases, with 9 bases between. The CDR3 extends over 14 amino acids. Germline V gives CDR1 SGHRS, CDR2 YFSETQ. The CDR3 bases are TGCGCCAGCAGCCCCCCCGTCGGGGCCAACGTCCTGACTTTC. Its translation is CASSPPVGANVLTF.

This clonotype has ten or more counts. The chain carries TRBV5-1 and TRBJ2-1; no definite D call. The CDR3 contains 14 residues. CDR1 SGHRS and CDR2 YFSETQ come from the germline V gene. Trimming removed 4 bases at V and 3 bases at J, with 11 bases between. As DNA, the CDR3 is TGCGCCAGCAGCCCCGGGCAGAACTACAATGAGCAGTTCTTC. It is translated as CASSPGQNYNEQFF.

This clonotype was detected many times. J is TRBJ2-2 and V is TRBV5-1; D assignment may be TRBD1 or TRBD2 (6 bases each). The CDR3 has 16 amino acids. Trimming removed 2 bases at V and 2 bases at J, with 13 bases between. CDR1 and CDR2 from the germline V gene are SGHRS and YFSETQ. The CDR3 here is CASSFFGGANTGELFF. The CDR3 nucleotides are TGCGCCAGCAGCTTTTTCGGGGGCGCAAACACCGGGGAGCTGTTTTTT.

Worth noting for this clonotype: A read error may be the cause here, since a much bigger clone is one base away. The chain combines TRBV5-1 with TRBJ2-5, with D tentatively TRBD2 (5 bases). The CDR3 is 15 amino acids. The germline CDR1 and CDR2 sequences are SGHRS and YFSETQ. The CDR3 nucleotides are TGCGCCAGCAGCTTGGTGGACTCGGAAAAAGAGACCCAGTGCTTC. Translating gives CASSLVDSEKETQCF.